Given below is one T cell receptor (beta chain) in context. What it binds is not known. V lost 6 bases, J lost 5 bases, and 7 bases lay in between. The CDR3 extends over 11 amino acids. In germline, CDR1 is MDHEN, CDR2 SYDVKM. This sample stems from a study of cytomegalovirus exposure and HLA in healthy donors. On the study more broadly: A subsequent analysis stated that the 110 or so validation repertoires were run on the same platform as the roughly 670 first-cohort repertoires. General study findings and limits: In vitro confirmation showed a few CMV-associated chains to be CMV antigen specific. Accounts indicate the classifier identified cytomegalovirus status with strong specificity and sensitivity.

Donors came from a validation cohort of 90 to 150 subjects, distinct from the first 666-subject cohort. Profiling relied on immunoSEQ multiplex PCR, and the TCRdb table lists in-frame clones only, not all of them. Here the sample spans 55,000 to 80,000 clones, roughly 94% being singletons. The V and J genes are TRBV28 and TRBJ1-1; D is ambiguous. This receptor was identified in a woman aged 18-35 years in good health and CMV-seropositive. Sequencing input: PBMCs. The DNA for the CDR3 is TGTGCCAGCAGCGGAGAGACTGAAGCTTTCTTT. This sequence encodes CASSGETEAFF.